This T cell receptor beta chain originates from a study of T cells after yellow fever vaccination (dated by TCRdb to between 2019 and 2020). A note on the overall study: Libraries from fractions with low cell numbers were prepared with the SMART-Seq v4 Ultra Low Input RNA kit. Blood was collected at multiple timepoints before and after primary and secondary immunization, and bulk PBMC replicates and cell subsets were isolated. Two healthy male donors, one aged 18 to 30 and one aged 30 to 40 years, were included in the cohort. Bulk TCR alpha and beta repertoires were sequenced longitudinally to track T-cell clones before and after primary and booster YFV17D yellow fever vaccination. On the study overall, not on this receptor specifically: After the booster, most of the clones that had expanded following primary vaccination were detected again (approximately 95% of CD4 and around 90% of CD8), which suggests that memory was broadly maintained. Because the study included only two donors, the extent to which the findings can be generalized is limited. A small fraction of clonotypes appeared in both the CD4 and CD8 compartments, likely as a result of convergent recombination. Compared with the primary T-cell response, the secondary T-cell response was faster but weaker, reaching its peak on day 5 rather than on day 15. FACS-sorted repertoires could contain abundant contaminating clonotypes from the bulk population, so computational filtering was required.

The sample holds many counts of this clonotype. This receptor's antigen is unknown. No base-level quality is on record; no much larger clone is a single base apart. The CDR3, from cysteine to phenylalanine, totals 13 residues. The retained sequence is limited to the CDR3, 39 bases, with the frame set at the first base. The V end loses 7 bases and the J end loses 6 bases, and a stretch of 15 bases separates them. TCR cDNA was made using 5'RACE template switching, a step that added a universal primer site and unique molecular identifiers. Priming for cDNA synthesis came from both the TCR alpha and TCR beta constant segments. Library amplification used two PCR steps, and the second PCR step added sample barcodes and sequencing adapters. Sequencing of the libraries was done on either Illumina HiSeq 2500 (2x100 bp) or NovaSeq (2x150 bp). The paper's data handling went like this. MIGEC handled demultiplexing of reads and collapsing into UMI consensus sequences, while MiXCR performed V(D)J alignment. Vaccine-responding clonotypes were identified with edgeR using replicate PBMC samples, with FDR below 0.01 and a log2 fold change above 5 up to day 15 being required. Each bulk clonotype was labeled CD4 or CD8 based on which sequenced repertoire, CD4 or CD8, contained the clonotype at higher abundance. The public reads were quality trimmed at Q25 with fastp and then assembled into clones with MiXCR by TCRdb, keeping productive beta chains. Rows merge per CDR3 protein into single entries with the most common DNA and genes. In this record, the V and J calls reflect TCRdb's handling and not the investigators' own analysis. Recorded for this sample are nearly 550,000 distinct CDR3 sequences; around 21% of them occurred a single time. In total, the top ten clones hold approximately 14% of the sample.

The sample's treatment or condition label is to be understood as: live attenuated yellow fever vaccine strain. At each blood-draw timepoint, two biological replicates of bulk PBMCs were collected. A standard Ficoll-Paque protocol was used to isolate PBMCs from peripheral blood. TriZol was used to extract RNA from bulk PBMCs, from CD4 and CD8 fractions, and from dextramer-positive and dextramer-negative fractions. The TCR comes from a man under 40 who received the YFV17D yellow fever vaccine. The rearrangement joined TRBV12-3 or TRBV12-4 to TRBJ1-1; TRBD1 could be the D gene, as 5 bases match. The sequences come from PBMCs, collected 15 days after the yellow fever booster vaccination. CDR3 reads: CASTSRVVPEAFF. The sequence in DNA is TGTGCCAGCACGTCCAGGGTGGTTCCTGAAGCTTTCTTT.